The source of this TCR beta chain is a study of T cells in localized non-small cell lung cancer. Study-level results: Adjacent uninvolved lung tissue had the highest T cell clonality, exceeding tumor. Adjacent lung tissue had a median roughly 62 of the top 100 clones found in the tumor. Sequencing covered just one tumor region, so heterogeneity cannot be ruled out. Higher blood T cell density went with longer overall survival.

Germline CDR1 SGHNT, CDR2 YENEEA. With V trimmed by 5 bases and J by 4 bases, 8 bases remained unmatched. The CDR3 extends over 15 amino acids. The table came from immunoSEQ multiplex PCR; TCRdb's copy has only in-frame clones and leaves some out. The repertoire holds about 33,000 clones, with approximately 94% as singletons. Note on this clone: Its antigen remains unidentified.

The chain employs TRBV11-3 and TRBJ2-3; 8 bases align to TRBD1. Sequencing was performed on peripheral blood, taken before any cancer treatment. This receptor was taken from a female donor older than 55 with stage I lung adenocarcinoma. The CDR3 spells CASSPRTGSADTQYF. In nucleotides, the CDR3 is TGTGCCAGCAGCCCCCGGACAGGGTCGGCAGATACGCAGTATTTT.